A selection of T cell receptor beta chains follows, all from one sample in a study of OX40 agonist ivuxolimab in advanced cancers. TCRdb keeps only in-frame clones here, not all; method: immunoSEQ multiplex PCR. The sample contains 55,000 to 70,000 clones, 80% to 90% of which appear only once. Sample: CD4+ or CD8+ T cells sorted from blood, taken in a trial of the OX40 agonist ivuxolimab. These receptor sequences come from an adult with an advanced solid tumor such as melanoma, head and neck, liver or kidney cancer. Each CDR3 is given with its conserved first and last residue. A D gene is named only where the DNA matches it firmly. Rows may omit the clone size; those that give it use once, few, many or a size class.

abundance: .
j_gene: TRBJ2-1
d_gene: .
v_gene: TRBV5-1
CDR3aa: CASSTLGPNEQFF
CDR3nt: TGCGCCAGCAGCACCCTTGGGCCCAATGAGCAGTTCTTC

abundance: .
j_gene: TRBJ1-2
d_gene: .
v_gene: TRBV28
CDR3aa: CASSLSAPRGARGYTF
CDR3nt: TGTGCCAGCAGTTTATCCGCCCCTCGGGGGGCGCGGGGCTACACCTTC

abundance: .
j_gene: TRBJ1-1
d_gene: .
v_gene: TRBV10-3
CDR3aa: CAISVSDRSPTEAFF
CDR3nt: TGTGCCATCAGTGTGTCCGACAGGAGCCCCACTGAAGCTTTCTTT

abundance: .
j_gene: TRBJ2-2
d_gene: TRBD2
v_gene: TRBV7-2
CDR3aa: CASSFRGGFANTGELFF
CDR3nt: TGTGCCAGCAGCTTTCGGGGGGGCTTCGCGAACACCGGGGAGCTGTTTTTT

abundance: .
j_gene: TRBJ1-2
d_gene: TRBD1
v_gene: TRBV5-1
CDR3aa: CASSLGQGNGYTF
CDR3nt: TGCGCCAGCAGCCTTGGACAGGGGAATGGCTACACCTTC

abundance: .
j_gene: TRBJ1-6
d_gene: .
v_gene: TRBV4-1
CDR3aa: CASSQDGPPMRASSYNSPLHF
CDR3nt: TGCGCCAGCAGCCAAGATGGGCCCCCAATGAGAGCAAGCTCCTATAATTCACCCCTCCACTTT

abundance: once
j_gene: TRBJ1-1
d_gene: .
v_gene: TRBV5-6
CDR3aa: CASSLGPNTEAFF
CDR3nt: TGTGCCAGCAGCTTAGGCCCGAACACTGAAGCTTTCTTT

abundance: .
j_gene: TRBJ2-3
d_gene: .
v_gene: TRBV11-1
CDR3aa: CASSAGRTASTDTQYF
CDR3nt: TGTGCCAGCAGCGCCGGAAGGACAGCTAGCACAGATACGCAGTATTTT

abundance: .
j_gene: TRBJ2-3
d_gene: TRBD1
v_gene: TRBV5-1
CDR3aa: CASSLAGTGVGDTQYF
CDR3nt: TGCGCCAGCAGCTTGGCCGGGACAGGGGTGGGAGATACGCAGTATTTT

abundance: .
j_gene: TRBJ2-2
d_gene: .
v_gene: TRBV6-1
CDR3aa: CASKVPNTGELFF
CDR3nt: TGTGCCTCCAAGGTCCCAAACACCGGGGAGCTGTTTTTT

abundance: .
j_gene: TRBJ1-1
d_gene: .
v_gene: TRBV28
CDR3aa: CASSLQGPAFF
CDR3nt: TGTGCCAGCAGTTTGCAGGGGCCAGCTTTCTTT

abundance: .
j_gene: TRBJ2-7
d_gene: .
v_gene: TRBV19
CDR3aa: CASSISVPYEQYF
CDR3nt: TGTGCCAGTAGTATATCTGTCCCCTACGAGCAGTACTTC

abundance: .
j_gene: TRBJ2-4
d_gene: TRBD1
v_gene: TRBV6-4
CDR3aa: CASSATGTGSIQYF
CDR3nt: TGTGCCAGCAGTGCCACCGGGACAGGGTCCATTCAGTACTTC

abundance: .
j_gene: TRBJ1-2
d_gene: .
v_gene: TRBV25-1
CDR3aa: CASSELRYGYTF
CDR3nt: TGTGCCAGCAGTGAATTAAGATATGGCTACACCTTC

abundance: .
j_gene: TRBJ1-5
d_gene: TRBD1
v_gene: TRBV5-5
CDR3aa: CASSWGQGLGQPQHF
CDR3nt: TGTGCCAGCAGCTGGGGACAGGGACTAGGTCAGCCCCAGCATTTT

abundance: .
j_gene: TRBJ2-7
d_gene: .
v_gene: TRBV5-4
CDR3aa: CASSLGLAGSSYEQYF
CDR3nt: TGTGCCAGCAGCTTGGGACTTGCGGGATCGTCCTACGAGCAGTACTTC

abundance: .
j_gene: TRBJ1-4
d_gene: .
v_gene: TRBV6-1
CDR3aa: CASSEASRPPNEKLFF
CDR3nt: TGTGCCAGCAGTGAAGCCTCGAGGCCCCCTAATGAAAAACTGTTTTTT

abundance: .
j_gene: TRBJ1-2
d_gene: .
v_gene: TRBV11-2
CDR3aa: CASSSTGQYGYTF
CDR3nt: TGTGCCAGCAGCTCGACGGGACAATATGGCTACACCTTC

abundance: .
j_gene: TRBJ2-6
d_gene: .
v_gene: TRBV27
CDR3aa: CASSLYSGANVLTF
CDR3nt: TGTGCCAGCAGTTTATACTCTGGGGCCAACGTCCTGACTTTC

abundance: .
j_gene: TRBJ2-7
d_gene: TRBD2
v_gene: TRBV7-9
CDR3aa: CASTETSGIYEQYF
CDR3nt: TGTGCCAGCACCGAGACTAGCGGCATCTACGAGCAGTACTTC

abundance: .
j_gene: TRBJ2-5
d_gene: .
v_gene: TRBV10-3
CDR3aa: CAISARGDQETQYF
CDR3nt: TGTGCCATCAGTGCCCGCGGGGACCAAGAGACCCAGTACTTC

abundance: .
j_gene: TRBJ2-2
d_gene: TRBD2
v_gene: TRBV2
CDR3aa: CASSERTSGTGELFF
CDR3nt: TGTGCCAGCAGTGAAAGGACTAGCGGCACCGGGGAGCTGTTTTTT

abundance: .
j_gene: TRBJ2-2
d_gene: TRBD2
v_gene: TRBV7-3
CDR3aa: CASTNPGTSNTGELFF
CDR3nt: TGTGCCAGCACCAATCCGGGGACTAGCAACACCGGGGAGCTGTTTTTT

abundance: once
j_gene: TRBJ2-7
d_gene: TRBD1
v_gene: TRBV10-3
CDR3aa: CAITRQGSYEQYF
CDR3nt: TGTGCCATCACCAGACAGGGATCCTACGAGCAGTACTTC

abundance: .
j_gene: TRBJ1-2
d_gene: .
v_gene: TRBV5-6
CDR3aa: CASSLVYRSNGYTF
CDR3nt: TGTGCCAGCAGCTTAGTCTACAGAAGTAATGGCTACACCTTC

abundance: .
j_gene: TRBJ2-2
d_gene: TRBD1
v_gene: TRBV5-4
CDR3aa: CASSSGTGTGELFF
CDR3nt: TGTGCCAGCAGCTCCGGGACAGGCACCGGGGAGCTGTTTTTT

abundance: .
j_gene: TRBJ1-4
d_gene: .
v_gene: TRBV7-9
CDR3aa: CASSLGHQTGKLFF
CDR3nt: TGTGCCAGCAGCTTAGGACATCAGACAGGAAAACTGTTTTTT

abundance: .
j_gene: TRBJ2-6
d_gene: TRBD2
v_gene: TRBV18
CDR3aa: CASSRTSGRHGANVLTF
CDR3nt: TGTGCCAGCTCAAGGACTAGCGGGAGACATGGGGCCAACGTCCTGACTTTC

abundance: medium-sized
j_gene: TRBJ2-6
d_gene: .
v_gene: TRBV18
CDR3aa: CASSQGTGANVLTF
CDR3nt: TGTGCCAGCTCGCAGGGAACTGGGGCCAACGTCCTGACTTTC

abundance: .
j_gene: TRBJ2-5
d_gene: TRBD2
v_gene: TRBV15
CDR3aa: CATGASGGAGETQYF
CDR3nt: TGTGCCACCGGGGCTAGCGGGGGGGCCGGAGAGACCCAGTACTTC

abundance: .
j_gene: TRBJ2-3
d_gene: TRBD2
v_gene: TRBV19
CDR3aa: CASSIIAGGPIDTQYF
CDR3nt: TGTGCCAGTAGTATTATTGCGGGGGGGCCTATAGATACGCAGTATTTT

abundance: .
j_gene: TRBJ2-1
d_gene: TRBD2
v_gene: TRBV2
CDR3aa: CASSDSGGLKDEQFF
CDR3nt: TGTGCCAGCAGTGATAGCGGGGGGCTCAAGGATGAGCAGTTCTTC

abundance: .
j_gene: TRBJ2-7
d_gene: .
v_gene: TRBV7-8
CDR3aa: CASSLGGAEVQYEQYF
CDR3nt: TGTGCCAGCAGCTTAGGAGGGGCCGAGGTTCAGTACGAGCAGTACTTC

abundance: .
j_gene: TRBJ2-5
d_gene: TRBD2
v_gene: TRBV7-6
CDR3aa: CASSGGGETQYF
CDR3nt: TGTGCCAGCAGTGGGGGGGGAGAGACCCAGTACTTC

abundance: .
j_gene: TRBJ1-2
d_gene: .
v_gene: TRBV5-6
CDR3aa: CASSLVTGFAF
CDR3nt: TGTGCCAGCAGCTTGGTTACAGGGTTCGCCTTC

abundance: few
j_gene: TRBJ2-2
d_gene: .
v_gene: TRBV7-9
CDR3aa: CASSPGRGANTGELFF
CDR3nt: TGTGCCAGCAGCCCAGGGCGGGGCGCGAACACCGGGGAGCTGTTTTTT

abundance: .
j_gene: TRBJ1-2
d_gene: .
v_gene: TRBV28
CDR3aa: CASSAADSSGYTF
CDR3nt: TGTGCCAGCAGTGCAGCGGACAGCTCTGGCTACACCTTC

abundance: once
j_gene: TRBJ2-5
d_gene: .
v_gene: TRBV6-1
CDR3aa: CASSEVLGGSQETQYF
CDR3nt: TGTGCCAGCAGTGAAGTTTTGGGGGGCTCCCAAGAGACCCAGTACTTC

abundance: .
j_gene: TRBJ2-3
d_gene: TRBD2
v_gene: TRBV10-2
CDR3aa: CASRAQLAGSTDTQYF
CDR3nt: TGCGCCAGCCGAGCCCAACTAGCGGGGAGCACAGATACGCAGTATTTT

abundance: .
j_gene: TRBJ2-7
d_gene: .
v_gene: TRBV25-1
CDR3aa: CASSVESGAYEQYF
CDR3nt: TGTGCCAGCAGTGTAGAGTCAGGGGCCTACGAGCAGTACTTC

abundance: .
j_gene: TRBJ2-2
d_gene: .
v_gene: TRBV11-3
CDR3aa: CASSLGPTANTGELFF
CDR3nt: TGTGCCAGCAGCTTGGGACCGACGGCTAACACCGGGGAGCTGTTTTTT

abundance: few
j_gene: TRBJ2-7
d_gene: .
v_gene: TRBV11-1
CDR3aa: CASTNHAEEQYF
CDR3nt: TGTGCCAGCACCAATCACGCAGAAGAGCAGTACTTC

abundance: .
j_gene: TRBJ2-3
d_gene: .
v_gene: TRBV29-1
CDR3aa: CSVTEGTDTQYF
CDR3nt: TGCAGCGTGACCGAGGGGACAGATACGCAGTATTTT

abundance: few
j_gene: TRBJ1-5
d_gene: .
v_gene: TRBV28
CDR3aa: CASTSNQPQHF
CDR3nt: TGTGCCAGCACCTCAAATCAGCCCCAGCATTTT

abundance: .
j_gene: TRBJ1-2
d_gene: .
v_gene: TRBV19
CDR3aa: CASSLNRGYTF
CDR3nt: TGTGCCAGTAGCCTTAACAGGGGCTACACCTTC

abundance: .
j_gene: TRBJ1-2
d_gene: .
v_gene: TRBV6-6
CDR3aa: CASSYRDNYGYTF
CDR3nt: TGTGCCAGCAGTTATCGGGACAACTATGGCTACACCTTC

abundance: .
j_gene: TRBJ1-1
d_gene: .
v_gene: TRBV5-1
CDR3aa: CASSLAGMNTEAFF
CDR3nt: TGCGCCAGCAGCTTGGCGGGGATGAACACTGAAGCTTTCTTT

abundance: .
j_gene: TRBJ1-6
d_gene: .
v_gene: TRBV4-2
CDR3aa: CASSQGTARDSPLHF
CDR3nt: TGTGCCAGCAGCCAAGGGACCGCCCGAGATTCACCCCTCCACTTT

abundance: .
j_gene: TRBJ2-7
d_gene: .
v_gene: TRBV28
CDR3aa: CASSLAGRPSYEQYF
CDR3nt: TGTGCCAGCAGTTTGGCGGGGCGCCCCTCCTACGAGCAGTACTTC